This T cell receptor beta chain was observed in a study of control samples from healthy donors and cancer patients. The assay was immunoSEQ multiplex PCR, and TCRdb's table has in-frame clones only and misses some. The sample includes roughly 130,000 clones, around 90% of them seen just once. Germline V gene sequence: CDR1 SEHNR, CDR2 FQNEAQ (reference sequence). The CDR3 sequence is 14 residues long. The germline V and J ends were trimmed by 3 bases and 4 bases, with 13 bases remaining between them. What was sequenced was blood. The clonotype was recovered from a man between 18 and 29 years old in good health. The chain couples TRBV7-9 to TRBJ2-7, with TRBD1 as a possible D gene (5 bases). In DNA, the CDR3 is TGTGCCAGCAGCTTCAGCGCCAGGGATTACGAGCAGTACTTC. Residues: CASSFSARDYEQYF.